What follows describes a single T cell receptor beta chain. Profiled with immunoSEQ multiplex PCR; TCRdb holds only in-frame clones, not every one. The sample records roughly 150,000 clones, about 80% being singletons. The germline V and J ends were trimmed by 6 bases and 5 bases, with 16 bases remaining between them. The CDR3 contains 14 residues. CDR1 and CDR2 (germline): MNHEY, SMNVEV (reference sequence). The sample is drawn from a study of blood T cell repertoires in COVID-19. Study-wide context: From T cells, B-cell-depleted T cells, or PBMCs came the material, which was cDNA or gDNA.

The sample taken for sequencing was peripheral blood. This clonotype was sampled from a human donor in a cohort sampled during active COVID-19. The V call is TRBV27, the J call TRBJ2-5; D is possibly TRBD2 (7 bases). Here the CDR3 reads CASRRTRGGETQYF. CDR3 bases: TGTGCCAGCAGGCGGACTAGGGGGGGGGAGACCCAGTACTTC.